This TCR beta chain is drawn from a study of T cells in tumors after PD-1 blockade. Across the whole study: Daily vismodegib 150 mg continued in a subset of anti-PD-1-treated patients. Overall study results and limits: In squamous cell carcinoma, around half of expanded exhausted clones were novel versus about 30% of other expanded CD8+ clones. Some novel exhausted tumor clones appeared in pre-treatment blood, suggesting peripheral recruitment. Expanded exhausted CD8+ clones after therapy were mostly novel clonotypes.

CDR3 length: 13 residues. V dropped 2 bases and J dropped 5 bases, with 9 bases sitting between them. From germline, CDR1 is MNHEY and CDR2 SMNVEV (reference sequence). Produced via immunoSEQ multiplex PCR; TCRdb's table is partial and in-frame only. The sample records 5,000 or so clones, around 70% being singletons. Remarks on this clone: What it recognizes is unknown.

Sequenced material: tumor tissue, taken before anti-PD-1 treatment. The genes are TRBV27 and TRBJ1-2; no reliable D call. This sequence was found in a human donor with cutaneous squamous cell carcinoma. The CDR3 reads CASSLRGDYGYTF. In DNA form, the CDR3 reads TGTGCCAGCAGTTTACGAGGAGATTATGGCTACACCTTC.